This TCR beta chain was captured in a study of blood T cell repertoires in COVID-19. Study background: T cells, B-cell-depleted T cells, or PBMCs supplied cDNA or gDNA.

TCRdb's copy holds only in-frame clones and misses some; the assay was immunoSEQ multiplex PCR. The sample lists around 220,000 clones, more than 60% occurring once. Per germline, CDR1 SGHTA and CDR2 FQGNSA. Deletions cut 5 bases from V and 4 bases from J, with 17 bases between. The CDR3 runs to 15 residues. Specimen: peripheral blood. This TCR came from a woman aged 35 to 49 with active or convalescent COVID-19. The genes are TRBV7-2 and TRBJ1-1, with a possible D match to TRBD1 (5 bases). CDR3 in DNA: TGTGCCAGCAGCCCCTATCGGGGGTCGGGCACTGAAGCTTTCTTT. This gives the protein CASSPYRGSGTEAFF.